The clone carrying this T cell receptor (beta chain) is termed medium-sized (0.01 to 0.1%). TCRdb recomputed calls from the PCR reads with MiXCR, one row per CDR3 protein. The repertoire consists of over 9,500 distinct CDR3 sequences, with approximately 50% occurring once and the leading ten covering 8% to 13%. The CDR3 length is 14 residues. V lost 2 bases and J 10 bases, leaving 15 bases between the germline ends. The germline V gene encodes CDR1 MNHEY and CDR2 SVGAGI. The source of the sample is a study of immune characterization of retroperitoneal liposarcoma. This receptor was taken from a female donor with retroperitoneal liposarcoma. This chain links TRBV6-5 with TRBJ2-1; perhaps TRBD1 as D (5 bases). Sequenced: tumor tissue. CDR3 sequence (DNA): TGTGCCAGCAGTTACAGGGGCCAGTCCTACGAGCAGTTCTTC. Translating gives CASSYRGQSYEQFF.